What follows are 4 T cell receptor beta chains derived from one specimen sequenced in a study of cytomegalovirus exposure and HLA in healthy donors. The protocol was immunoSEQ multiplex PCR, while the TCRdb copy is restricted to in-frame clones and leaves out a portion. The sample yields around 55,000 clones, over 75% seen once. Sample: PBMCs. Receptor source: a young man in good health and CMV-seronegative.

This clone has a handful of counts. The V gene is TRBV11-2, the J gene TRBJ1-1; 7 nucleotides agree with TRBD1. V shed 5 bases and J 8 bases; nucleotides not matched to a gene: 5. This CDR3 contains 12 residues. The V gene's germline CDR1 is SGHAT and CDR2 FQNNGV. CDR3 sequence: CASSRSGQEAFF. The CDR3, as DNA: TGTGCCAGCAGCCGATCGGGACAGGAAGCTTTCTTT.

As DNA, the CDR3 is TGCGCCAGCAGCCCGTACAGGGTAAACGGGGAAAAACTGTTTTTT. It codes for CASSPYRVNGEKLFF. The chain employs TRBV5-1 and TRBJ1-4, with D perhaps TRBD1 (6 bases). The CDR3 runs to 15 residues. V dropped 4 bases and J dropped 8 bases, with 18 bases sitting between them. CDR1 is SGHRS and CDR2 is YFSETQ in the germline V gene.

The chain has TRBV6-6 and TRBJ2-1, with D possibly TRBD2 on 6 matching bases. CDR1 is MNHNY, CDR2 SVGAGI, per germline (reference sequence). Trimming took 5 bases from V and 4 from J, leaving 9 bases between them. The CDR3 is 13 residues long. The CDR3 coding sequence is TGTGCCAGCAGTCCGACTAGTTACAATGAGCAGTTCTTC. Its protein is CASSPTSYNEQFF.

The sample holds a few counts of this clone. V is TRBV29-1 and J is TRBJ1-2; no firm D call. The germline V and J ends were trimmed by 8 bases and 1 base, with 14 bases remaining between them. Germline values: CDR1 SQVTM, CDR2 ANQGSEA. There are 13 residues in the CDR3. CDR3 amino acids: CSPTRPGNYGYTF. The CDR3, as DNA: TGCAGCCCAACTAGGCCCGGTAACTATGGCTACACCTTC.